The 30 T cell receptor beta chains below come from one sample, sequenced in a study of untreated major depressive disorder. Study-level points and caveats: TRBV05-01 (Vbeta 5.1) usage was higher in CD4+ T cells of depressed patients than controls.

Some clones are missing from TCRdb's copy, which holds only in-frame ones; the method was immunoSEQ multiplex PCR. The sample holds fewer than 30,000 clones, roughly nine tenths seen once. These receptors have no identified antigens. What was sequenced was CD4+ T cells from PBMCs. These receptors were collected from a woman in her 30s with major depressive disorder.

V is TRBV6-5 and J is TRBJ1-5; D uncertain. Trimming removed 5 bases from V and 6 bases from J, with 11 bases in between. Germline lookup yields CDR1 MNHEY and CDR2 SVGAGI. CDR3 length equals 13 residues. This CDR3 reads CASSRTRSQPQHF. The CDR3, as DNA: TGTGCCAGCAGTAGAACGAGGAGTCAGCCCCAGCATTTT.

This clone was recorded only once. This chain joins TRBV7-6 and TRBJ2-5; D call uncertain. Germline CDR1 reads SGHVS; CDR2 reads FNYEAQ. V was cut by 6 bases and J by 1 base, with 6 bases left in between. The CDR3 has 12 residues. CDR3 residues: CASSQTQETQYF. The CDR3 nucleotides are TGTGCCAGCAGTCAGACCCAAGAGACCCAGTACTTC.

The chain recombines TRBV19 with TRBJ2-3; 13 nucleotides align to TRBD2. This CDR3 region has 18 residues. V was clipped by 1 base and J by 0 bases; unmatched bases: 4. CDR1 is LNHDA and CDR2 is SQIVND in the germline V gene (reference sequence). CDR3 region: CASSIVGLAGTSTDTQYF. The DNA of the CDR3 is TGTGCCAGTAGTATAGTGGGACTAGCGGGAACCAGCACAGATACGCAGTATTTT.

The chain is built from TRBV18 and TRBJ2-4, with 9 bases lining up with TRBD1. J lost 6 bases, V lost 4 bases, and 10 bases had no gene match. The CDR3 sequence is 16 residues long. Per the germline V gene, CDR1 is KGHSH and CDR2 is LQKENI. The CDR3 coding sequence is TGTGCCAGCTCACGCTCGGGACAGGGATGGATAAACATTCAGTACTTC. Protein product: CASSRSGQGWINIQYF.

J is TRBJ2-7 and V is TRBV18, with TRBD1 identical over 12 bases. Per germline, CDR1 KGHSH and CDR2 LQKENI. CDR3 length equals 14 residues. J lost 6 bases, V lost 6 bases, and 6 bases had no gene match. CDR3 bases: TGTGCCAGCTCCCCTGGGACAGGGGGCGCCGAGCAGTACTTC. Its translation is CASSPGTGGAEQYF.

The CDR3, as DNA: TGCAGCGCAAAAGCGCTGGACAGCTACGAGCAGTACTTC. Its protein is CSAKALDSYEQYF. The chain recombines TRBV29-1 with TRBJ2-7; maybe TRBD1 (6 bases). Trimming stripped 7 bases from V and 3 bases from J, with 16 bases between. The germline gives CDR1 SQVTM, CDR2 ANQGSEA. The CDR3 extends over 13 amino acids.

The V call is TRBV6-5, the J call TRBJ1-1; D gene uncertain. The CDR3 has 15 residues. Deletions cut 0 bases from V and 1 base from J, with 9 bases between. The germline V gene encodes CDR1 MNHEY and CDR2 SVGAGI. The CDR3 here is CASSYSAQTNTEAFF. The DNA for the CDR3 is TGTGCCAGCAGTTACTCGGCACAGACGAACACTGAAGCTTTCTTT.

V gene TRBV7-2 combines with J gene TRBJ1-3, with TRBD1 as a possible D gene (6 bases). Germline V gene lookup returns CDR1 SGHTA and CDR2 FQGNSA. Deletions cut 1 base from V and 4 bases from J, with 11 bases between. The CDR3 extends over 15 amino acids. CDR3 sequence: CASSLVGGRGNTIYF. The CDR3 DNA follows: TGTGCCAGCAGCTTAGTTGGGGGGCGGGGAAACACCATATATTTT.

The chain is built from TRBV11-3 and TRBJ2-1, with 11 bases aligning to TRBD2. Germline CDR1 is SGHNT and CDR2 is YENEEA. V shed 5 bases, J shed 0 bases, and the junction held 6 bases outside the gene matches. This CDR3 has 17 amino acids. CDR3: CASSPGLAGNSYNEQFF. In DNA form, the CDR3 reads TGTGCCAGCAGCCCTGGACTAGCGGGTAACTCCTACAATGAGCAGTTCTTC.

The sample holds a few counts of this clone. The J gene is TRBJ2-7, the V gene TRBV7-3; 7 positions agree with TRBD2. Germline CDR1 is SGHTA and CDR2 is FQGTGA. J gave up 7 bases and V 3 bases, and 6 bases lay outside the gene matches. The CDR3 totals 13 residues. The CDR3 region is CASSFTSVGEQYF. The DNA for the CDR3 is TGTGCCAGCAGCTTTACTAGCGTCGGGGAGCAGTACTTC.

In its sample, this clone was seen once. The J gene is TRBJ2-1, the V gene TRBV12-5; possible D gene TRBD2, 5 bases. The V and J ends lost 1 base and 9 bases respectively, with 10 bases between them. Germline CDR1 LGHNT, CDR2 FRNRAP. The CDR3 spans 13 residues. For the CDR3, the DNA is TGTGCTAGTGGTTTGGGAGGGCTGGCTGAGCAGTTCTTC. Translated, it gives CASGLGGLAEQFF.

The chain has TRBV28 and TRBJ1-2; the D is unclear. V lost 6 bases and J 4 bases, leaving 12 bases between the germline ends. The CDR3 covers 13 residues. Germline-derived CDR1 and CDR2 are MDHEN and SYDVKM. CDR3 amino acids: CASSPDPFYGYTF. Here the CDR3 DNA reads TGTGCCAGCAGCCCAGACCCGTTCTATGGCTACACCTTC.

This chain links TRBV11-3 with TRBJ2-1; D is possibly TRBD2 (6 bases). Trimming cost V 3 bases and J 2 bases, with 11 bases left between them. This CDR3 contains 15 residues. Germline values: CDR1 SGHNT, CDR2 YENEEA. The DNA of the CDR3 is TGTGCCAGCAGCTTGCGGGGCGCCCCCTACAATGAGCAGTTCTTC. This sequence encodes CASSLRGAPYNEQFF.

The rearrangement links TRBV5-1 to TRBJ2-1; D perhaps matches TRBD2 (6 bases). Germline V CDR1 and CDR2: SGHRS, YFSETQ. The CDR3 is 15 residues long. V was pared by 0 bases and J by 8 bases, with 15 bases between. The CDR3 region is CASSLVEEGLYEQFF. The CDR3 nucleotides are TGCGCCAGCAGCTTGGTGGAGGAGGGTTTGTATGAGCAGTTCTTC.

V usage is TRBV7-2 and J usage is TRBJ2-2; no firm D call. The CDR3 covers 13 residues. Germline V lookup: CDR1 SGHTA, CDR2 FQGNSA. Trimming pared 5 bases from V and 7 bases from J, leaving 11 bases between. CDR3 region: CASSPAWGGELFF. The CDR3 DNA is TGTGCCAGCAGCCCCGCGTGGGGCGGGGAGCTGTTTTTT.

This chain joins TRBV7-2 and TRBJ1-4; no reliable D call. Germline loops: CDR1 SGHTA, CDR2 FQGNSA. Trimming cost V 3 bases and J 9 bases, with 17 bases left between them. CDR3 length: 15 amino acids. CDR3 DNA sequence: TGTGCCAGCAGCTTTGGAGGGTCGTCGATTCAAAAACTGTTTTTT. Translated, it gives CASSFGGSSIQKLFF.

This rearrangement joins TRBV28 to TRBJ2-7; 13 positions match TRBD2. Germline-derived CDR1 and CDR2 are MDHEN and SYDVKM. The CDR3 is 16 residues long. Trimming cost V 4 bases and J 5 bases; bases outside gene matches: 8. The CDR3 nucleotides read TGTGCCAGCAGTTCCCCCGGACTAGCGGGGGCCCACGAGCAGTACTTC. Residues: CASSSPGLAGAHEQYF.

This chain connects TRBV6-1 to TRBJ2-1, with D uncertain. V lost 3 bases and J 9 bases, leaving 9 bases between the germline ends. The CDR3 sequence is 12 residues long. Germline CDR1 is MNHNS and CDR2 is SASEGT. CDR3 sequence: CASSDLVVEQFF. CDR3 DNA: TGTGCCAGCAGTGACCTCGTTGTTGAGCAGTTCTTC.

This clone occurred a few times. The chain links TRBV9 to TRBJ2-5; D is perhaps TRBD1 (6 bases). The ends were cut back, 4 bases at V and 2 bases at J, with 21 bases in the middle. The CDR3 loop spans 17 amino acids. Germline V lookup: CDR1 SGDLS, CDR2 YYNGEE. CDR3 nucleotides: TGTGCCAGCAGCCTCCGGGCCCAGGACAGCATACAAGAGACCCAGTACTTC. Translating it yields CASSLRAQDSIQETQYF.

The rearrangement links TRBV19 to TRBJ1-2, with TRBD1 matching over 7 bases. The CDR3 has 15 amino acids. The ends lost 5 bases at V and 4 bases at J; junction bases unmatched: 10. CDR1 and CDR2 (germline): LNHDA, SQIVND (reference sequence). Here the CDR3 DNA reads TGTGCCAGTAGTCATCAGGGGGGGAGCCCCTATGGCTACACCTTC. Its translation: CASSHQGGSPYGYTF.

The chain couples TRBV5-4 to TRBJ2-3; 9 bases line up with TRBD2. V was clipped by 2 bases and J by 13 bases; unmatched bases: 5. Germline CDR1 SGHNT, CDR2 YYREEE (reference sequence). The CDR3 length is 12 residues. DNA for the CDR3: TGTGCCAGCAGCTTAGCGGGGGGCCCGAAGTATTTT. It is translated as CASSLAGGPKYF.

The chain recombines TRBV7-2 with TRBJ1-1; 9 bases fit TRBD1. J was trimmed by 4 bases and V by 5 bases; bases with no gene match: 14. CDR1 is SGHTA and CDR2 is FQGNSA in the germline V gene. The CDR3 covers 17 residues. In DNA form, the CDR3 reads TGTGCCAGCAGCCCGGTGAGTACAGGGGGCGCGCTCACTGAAGCTTTCTTT. It codes for CASSPVSTGGALTEAFF.

V gene TRBV7-8 combines with J gene TRBJ2-3, with 8 nucleotides matching TRBD2. This CDR3 region has 16 residues. Germline values: CDR1 SGHVS, CDR2 FQNEAQ. Trimming at V came to 2 bases and at J to 6 bases, leaving 10 bases not matched to a gene. CDR3 residues: CASSLFSAGARDTQYF. CDR3 coding DNA: TGTGCCAGCAGCTTATTCTCAGCGGGGGCTCGGGATACGCAGTATTTT.

The chain carries TRBV29-1 and TRBJ2-7; a possible D gene is TRBD1 (6 bases). Between the trimmed V and J ends, which lost 6 bases and 6 bases, there was a span of 12 bases. Germline CDR1 and CDR2: SQVTM and ANQGSEA. CDR3 length: 11 amino acids. The CDR3 nucleotides read TGCAGCGTCTACGACAGGACCGAGCAGTACTTC. As protein: CSVYDRTEQYF.

The rearrangement uses TRBV9 and TRBJ2-2, with D unresolved. The V gene lost 2 bases and the J gene lost 6 bases, with 17 bases spanning the gap. The CDR3 contains 16 residues. Germline V lookup: CDR1 SGDLS, CDR2 YYNGEE. The CDR3 reads CASSVDYSSPAGELFF. Written as DNA, the CDR3 is TGTGCCAGCAGCGTCGATTACTCCTCCCCCGCCGGGGAGCTGTTTTTT.

The rearrangement uses TRBV5-1 and TRBJ2-2; 7 bases match TRBD2. Germline V gene lookup returns CDR1 SGHRS and CDR2 YFSETQ. The V segment lost 4 bases and the J segment 5 bases; nucleotides outside the gene matches: 8. This CDR3 spans 15 amino acids. The chain's CDR3 is CASSTGLVTTGELFF. The DNA for the CDR3 is TGCGCCAGCAGCACCGGACTAGTTACAACCGGGGAGCTGTTTTTT.

This chain links TRBV19 with TRBJ1-1, with a weak D call TRBD1 (5 bases). This CDR3 region has 13 residues. Germline CDR1 reads LNHDA; CDR2 reads SQIVND (reference sequence). Trimming removed 7 bases at V and 7 bases at J, with 16 bases between. The CDR3 DNA reads as TGTGCCAGTAACGACGGGACCTCCTTTGAAGCTTTCTTT. Its translation is CASNDGTSFEAFF.

The rearrangement uses TRBV7-9 and TRBJ1-1, with D maybe TRBD1 (6 bases). Trimming shortened V by 6 bases and J by 3 bases, and 14 bases separated the two germline ends. CDR3 length: 14 residues. CDR1 SEHNR and CDR2 FQNEAQ come from the germline V gene (reference sequence). The CDR3 protein is CASRRKGVDTEAFF. CDR3 DNA sequence: TGTGCCAGCAGACGAAAGGGGGTAGACACTGAAGCTTTCTTT.

The chain combines TRBV6-6 with TRBJ2-3; unclear D gene. Trimming stripped 4 bases from V and 3 bases from J, with 8 bases between. The CDR3 contains 13 residues. Germline-derived CDR1 and CDR2 are MNHNY and SVGAGI (reference sequence). In DNA, the CDR3 is TGTGCCAGCAGTTCCCTCACGACAGATACGCAGTATTTT. Its protein is CASSSLTTDTQYF.

J is TRBJ2-7 and V is TRBV28, with 10 bases fitting TRBD1. Germline V gene data show CDR1 as MDHEN and CDR2 as SYDVKM. After removal of 8 bases from V and 7 bases from J, the junction contained 14 bases not matched to a gene. This CDR3 has 15 residues. As DNA, the CDR3 is TGTGCCAGCTCTACGGGGGGGACAGGGGCCCTGGAGCAGTACTTC. This encodes CASSTGGTGALEQYF.